The clone carrying this T cell receptor (beta chain) was counted once. The CDR3 is 16 amino acids. V was pared by 4 bases and J by 1 base, with 5 bases of the junction left unmatched. The germline CDR1 and CDR2 sequences are MNHNS and SASEGT. The method was immunoSEQ multiplex PCR; TCRdb's version includes in-frame clones alone and lacks a portion of them. The sample has approximately 670,000 clones; 75% to 90% are singletons. The data were obtained in a study of blood T cell repertoires in COVID-19. Study as a whole: Collection of acute and convalescent COVID-19 samples took place in the United States, Italy and Spain. PBMCs, B-cell-depleted T cells, or T cells provided the cDNA or gDNA that made up the material.

The rearrangement uses TRBV6-1 and TRBJ1-5, with 9 bases fitting TRBD1. This receptor was obtained from a woman between 18 and 30 years old with acute or convalescent COVID-19. Sequencing was performed on peripheral blood. In nucleotides, the CDR3 is TGTGCCAGCAGTGCCCTGGGGACAGGGAGCAATCAGCCCCAGCATTTT. It yields the protein CASSALGTGSNQPQHF.